The clone carrying this TCR beta chain was picked up a small number of times. The target antigen is unknown. This CDR3 is built from 15 residues. V gave up 3 bases and J gave up 5 bases; unmatched junction bases: 7. Germline CDR1 reads SGHTA; CDR2 reads FQGNSA. The entry originates in a study of vaccination and CD4 T cells after COVID-19. Cultured CD4+ T cell DNA was sequenced using the Oncomine TCR Beta short-read assay. Via MiXCR, TCRdb re-called the PCR reads, giving one row per CDR3 protein. The sample yields 15,000 to 20,000 distinct CDR3 sequences, approximately 45% seen once. Noted treatment: 10-day PBMC culture with coronavirus spike peptide pools or control peptides (ViraFEST assay).

This receptor was identified in a human donor who had recovered from COVID-19. The sequencing here drew on CD4+ T cells from blood, cultured in vitro, taken before SARS-CoV-2 vaccination. The rearrangement links TRBV7-2 to TRBJ2-5, with 9 bases matching TRBD2. The CDR3: CASSLDSAGGETQYF. CDR3 nucleotide sequence: TGTGCCAGCAGCTTGGATTCGGCGGGAGGGGAGACCCAGTACTTC.